The clone carrying this T cell receptor (beta chain) has ten or more counts. TCRdb re-called the 5' RACE reads with MiXCR, one entry per CDR3 protein. This sample has some 8,200 distinct CDR3 sequences, with more than 30% found just once. Trimming cost V 3 bases and J 7 bases, with 13 bases left between them. This CDR3 has 14 residues. The sample comprised tumor-infiltrating memory CD4+ T cells sorted from the breast tumor. Documented subset: memory CD4+ T cells, CD4+CD45RO+CD25-. The source of this sequence is a female donor with breast cancer. V and J are TRBV12-3 or TRBV12-4 and TRBJ1-5; tentatively, D is TRBD1 (5 bases). CDR3 DNA sequence: TGTGCCAGCAGTTTCGGGGGGATCGGCCAGCCCCAGCATTTT. It is translated as CASSFGGIGQPQHF.